A selection of T cell receptor beta chains follows, all from one sample in a study of Graves' ophthalmopathy and Graves' hyperthyroidism. Each CDR3 protein is one row after TCRdb ran MiXCR on the multiplex PCR reads. The table has hundreds of thousands of distinct CDR3 sequences, approximately 21% seen once. The sequenced sample was peripheral blood. The receptors stem from a woman under 30 with stable Graves' hyperthyroidism. Some clones in this sample may be carry-over from other donors' samples. The CDR3 runs from the conserved cysteine through the conserved F or W. The order of the fields is V gene, clone size, D gene, J gene, CDR3 protein, CDR3 DNA. D genes are given only for firm matches. Rows give clone size only sometimes, using once, few, many, or a class for an expanded clone.

v_call: TRBV11-2; clone_size: many; d_call: NA; j_call: TRBJ2-2; cdr3_aa: CASSPAFNTGELFF; cdr3_nt: TGTGCCAGCAGCCCGGCATTTAACACCGGGGAGCTGTTTTTT
v_call: TRBV14; clone_size: many; d_call: TRBD1; j_call: TRBJ2-2; cdr3_aa: CASSQGGQGFSGELFF; cdr3_nt: TGTGCCAGCAGCCAAGGGGGACAGGGGTTTTCCGGGGAGCTGTTTTTT
v_call: TRBV11-2; clone_size: many; d_call: NA; j_call: TRBJ2-7; cdr3_aa: CASSLEEIEQYF; cdr3_nt: TGTGCCAGCAGCTTAGAGGAAATCGAGCAGTACTTC
v_call: TRBV12-3/TRBV12-4; clone_size: many; d_call: NA; j_call: TRBJ1-5; cdr3_aa: CASTRGASNQPQHF; cdr3_nt: TGTGCCAGCACTAGGGGAGCTAGCAATCAGCCCCAGCATTTT
v_call: TRBV6-1; clone_size: NA; d_call: NA; j_call: TRBJ1-1; cdr3_aa: CASSLVSSNTEAGF; cdr3_nt: TGTGCCAGCAGTCTCGTGAGCAGTAACACTGAAGCTGGCTTT
v_call: TRBV27; clone_size: many; d_call: NA; j_call: TRBJ2-7; cdr3_aa: CASSPPTGLIGGEQYF; cdr3_nt: TGTGCCAGCAGTCCCCCGACAGGCCTCATCGGGGGTGAGCAGTACTTC
v_call: TRBV6-1; clone_size: many; d_call: TRBD1; j_call: TRBJ2-7; cdr3_aa: CASSIPGQGFEQYF; cdr3_nt: TGTGCCAGCAGTATTCCGGGACAGGGGTTCGAGCAGTACTTC
v_call: TRBV6-5; clone_size: once; d_call: NA; j_call: TRBJ2-5; cdr3_aa: CASSYGGQSETQYF; cdr3_nt: TGTGCCAGCAGTTACGGGGGCCAGTCGGAGACCCAGTACTTC
v_call: TRBV5-1; clone_size: few; d_call: NA; j_call: TRBJ1-1; cdr3_aa: CASSSDKMTEAFF; cdr3_nt: TGCGCCAGCAGCTCCGATAAGATGACTGAAGCTTTCTTT
v_call: TRBV18; clone_size: NA; d_call: NA; j_call: TRBJ1-1; cdr3_aa: CASSPGSGKEAFF; cdr3_nt: TGTGCCAGCTCACCAGGCTCGGGGAAAGAAGCTTTCTTT
v_call: TRBV12-3/TRBV12-4; clone_size: many; d_call: NA; j_call: TRBJ2-3; cdr3_aa: CASRRGTDTDTQYF; cdr3_nt: TGTGCCAGCAGGCGGGGGACAGACACAGATACGCAGTATTTT
v_call: TRBV6-4; clone_size: many; d_call: NA; j_call: TRBJ1-1; cdr3_aa: CASSAGGMGNTEAFF; cdr3_nt: TGTGCCAGCAGTGCGGGGGGTATGGGGAACACTGAAGCTTTCTTT
v_call: TRBV19; clone_size: few; d_call: TRBD1; j_call: TRBJ2-2; cdr3_aa: CASSTKRQGSGELFF; cdr3_nt: TGTGCCAGTAGTACCAAAAGACAGGGTTCCGGGGAGCTGTTTTTT
v_call: TRBV9; clone_size: NA; d_call: NA; j_call: TRBJ2-5; cdr3_aa: CASSLQGGQETQYF; cdr3_nt: TGTGCCAGCAGCTTACAGGGTGGGCAAGAGACCCAGTACTTC
v_call: TRBV20-1; clone_size: NA; d_call: NA; j_call: TRBJ1-1; cdr3_aa: CSASPTENTEAFF; cdr3_nt: TGCAGTGCTAGCCCCACTGAGAACACTGAAGCTTTCTTT
v_call: TRBV6-1; clone_size: few; d_call: NA; j_call: TRBJ1-1; cdr3_aa: CASGVRWLAEAFF; cdr3_nt: TGTGCCAGCGGGGTCAGGTGGTTGGCTGAAGCTTTCTTT
v_call: TRBV3-1; clone_size: many; d_call: NA; j_call: TRBJ2-4; cdr3_aa: CASSQERSTKNIQYF; cdr3_nt: TGTGCCAGCAGCCAAGAGAGAAGTACCAAAAACATTCAGTACTTC
v_call: TRBV10-3; clone_size: NA; d_call: NA; j_call: TRBJ1-5; cdr3_aa: CAISSWGGNQPQHF; cdr3_nt: TGTGCCATCAGCTCATGGGGGGGCAATCAGCCCCAGCATTTT
v_call: TRBV6-2/TRBV6-3; clone_size: NA; d_call: NA; j_call: TRBJ2-6; cdr3_aa: CASSSGPPGANVLTF; cdr3_nt: TGTGCCAGCAGTTCGGGACCTCCTGGGGCCAACGTCCTGACTTTC
v_call: TRBV6-1; clone_size: NA; d_call: NA; j_call: TRBJ1-1; cdr3_aa: CASSEGGAMNTEAFF; cdr3_nt: TGTGCCAGCAGTGAGGGGGGGGCGATGAACACTGAAGCTTTCTTT
v_call: TRBV6-1; clone_size: many; d_call: NA; j_call: TRBJ2-4; cdr3_aa: CASSEWGSLNIKYF; cdr3_nt: TGTGCCAGCAGTGAATGGGGCAGCTTAAACATTAAGTACTTC
v_call: TRBV6-2/TRBV6-3; clone_size: many; d_call: NA; j_call: TRBJ1-5; cdr3_aa: CASSRRDGYNQPQHF; cdr3_nt: TGTGCCAGCAGTCGCCGGGACGGCTACAATCAGCCCCAGCATTTT
v_call: TRBV30; clone_size: few; d_call: TRBD1; j_call: TRBJ1-5; cdr3_aa: CAWSWTGGGGNQPQHF; cdr3_nt: TGTGCCTGGAGCTGGACAGGGGGCGGGGGCAATCAGCCCCAGCATTTT
v_call: TRBV28; clone_size: few; d_call: NA; j_call: TRBJ1-1; cdr3_aa: CAIRGGTMNTEAFF; cdr3_nt: TGTGCCATACGGGGAGGGACTATGAACACTGAAGCTTTCTTT
v_call: TRBV29-1; clone_size: many; d_call: TRBD1; j_call: TRBJ2-7; cdr3_aa: CSVLDRGGLYEQYF; cdr3_nt: TGCAGCGTTCTCGACAGGGGGGGCCTCTACGAGCAGTACTTC
v_call: TRBV20-1; clone_size: many; d_call: NA; j_call: TRBJ1-5; cdr3_aa: CSARDPIDRDQPQHF; cdr3_nt: TGCAGTGCTAGAGATCCCATCGACAGAGATCAGCCCCAGCATTTT
v_call: TRBV6-2/TRBV6-3; clone_size: many; d_call: NA; j_call: TRBJ2-7; cdr3_aa: CASGPWEQYF; cdr3_nt: TGTGCCAGCGGCCCGTGGGAGCAGTACTTC
v_call: TRBV6-5; clone_size: NA; d_call: NA; j_call: TRBJ2-7; cdr3_aa: CASSWGPGYEQYF; cdr3_nt: TGTGCCAGCAGTTGGGGACCGGGCTACGAGCAGTACTTC
v_call: TRBV28; clone_size: many; d_call: NA; j_call: TRBJ1-5; cdr3_aa: CASSLLVQPQHF; cdr3_nt: TGTGCCAGCAGTTTACTTGTTCAGCCCCAGCATTTT
v_call: TRBV6-1; clone_size: many; d_call: TRBD2; j_call: TRBJ2-7; cdr3_aa: CASRNGGKDEQYF; cdr3_nt: TGTGCCAGCAGGAACGGGGGGAAGGACGAGCAGTACTTC
v_call: TRBV12-3/TRBV12-4; clone_size: few; d_call: TRBD2; j_call: TRBJ2-2; cdr3_aa: CASSTSGGAPTGELFF; cdr3_nt: TGTGCCAGCAGCACTAGCGGGGGGGCCCCCACCGGGGAGCTGTTTTTT
v_call: TRBV29-1; clone_size: many; d_call: NA; j_call: TRBJ2-7; cdr3_aa: CSVLGTDPYEQYF; cdr3_nt: TGCAGCGTTCTCGGGACGGATCCCTACGAGCAGTACTTC
v_call: TRBV19; clone_size: NA; d_call: NA; j_call: TRBJ2-2; cdr3_aa: CATLRVGDTTGELFF; cdr3_nt: TGTGCCACCCTTCGGGTGGGGGATACCACCGGGGAGCTGTTTTTT
v_call: TRBV12-3/TRBV12-4; clone_size: many; d_call: NA; j_call: TRBJ1-5; cdr3_aa: CASSYNRDQPQHF; cdr3_nt: TGTGCCAGCAGCTACAATCGAGATCAGCCCCAGCATTTT
v_call: TRBV20-1; clone_size: many; d_call: TRBD1; j_call: TRBJ2-7; cdr3_aa: CSASGTGTLRRGEQYF; cdr3_nt: TGCAGTGCTAGCGGGACAGGGACCCTAAGAAGAGGGGAGCAGTACTTC
v_call: TRBV12-3/TRBV12-4; clone_size: many; d_call: TRBD1; j_call: TRBJ1-1; cdr3_aa: CASSLGQGEAFF; cdr3_nt: TGTGCCAGCAGCCTGGGACAGGGCGAAGCTTTCTTT
v_call: TRBV29-1; clone_size: NA; d_call: NA; j_call: TRBJ2-2; cdr3_aa: CSVEGGNTGELFF; cdr3_nt: TGCAGCGTTGAAGGAGGGAACACCGGGGAGCTGTTTTTT
v_call: TRBV5-1; clone_size: NA; d_call: NA; j_call: TRBJ2-5; cdr3_aa: CASSWASEGETQYF; cdr3_nt: TGCGCCAGCAGCTGGGCTAGCGAAGGAGAGACCCAGTACTTC
v_call: TRBV3-1; clone_size: NA; d_call: TRBD2; j_call: TRBJ2-7; cdr3_aa: CASSSGTSFDEQYF; cdr3_nt: TGTGCCAGCAGCTCCGGGACTAGCTTCGACGAGCAGTACTTC
v_call: TRBV6-1; clone_size: many; d_call: NA; j_call: TRBJ1-1; cdr3_aa: CASSPAGGVKTEAFF; cdr3_nt: TGTGCCAGCAGTCCCGCCGGGGGGGTGAAGACTGAAGCTTTCTTT
v_call: TRBV13; clone_size: NA; d_call: NA; j_call: TRBJ2-7; cdr3_aa: CASSPTRRAYEQYF; cdr3_nt: TGTGCCAGCAGTCCGACTAGAAGGGCCTACGAGCAGTACTTC
v_call: TRBV6-1; clone_size: few; d_call: NA; j_call: TRBJ2-7; cdr3_aa: CASSGGGPFYEQYF; cdr3_nt: TGTGCCAGCAGTGGCGGAGGACCTTTTTACGAGCAGTACTTC
v_call: TRBV3-1; clone_size: once; d_call: NA; j_call: TRBJ1-5; cdr3_aa: CASSGGGNQPQRF; cdr3_nt: TGTGCCAGCAGCGGGGGGGGCAATCAGCCCCAGCGTTTT